Sequencing of this T cell receptor beta chain was carried out in a study of patients and donors after allogeneic stem cell transplantation. Germline CDR1 and CDR2: LGHDT and YNNKEL (reference sequence). Trimming stripped 4 bases from V and 2 bases from J, with 9 bases between. This CDR3 spans 13 amino acids. TCRdb passed the RT-PCR reads through MiXCR, listing each CDR3 protein once. The sample gives about 150,000 distinct CDR3 sequences, approximately 35% of which show up once; around 50% is in the top ten. The chain recombines TRBV3-1 with TRBJ2-7, with D uncertain. The sequence was collected from a human donor who was either an allogeneic HSCT recipient or a stem cell or donor lymphocyte infusion donor (not recorded which). It is not recorded whose cells these are; they may come from a transplant donor. Sequenced: blood, either unsorted or a sorted T cell fraction (not recorded which). This chain's CDR3 is CASSPEATYEQYF. As DNA, the CDR3 is TGTGCCAGCAGCCCAGAGGCAACCTACGAGCAGTACTTC.